This passage covers 17 T cell receptor beta chains from one sample sequenced in a study of response to subunit inactivated influenza vaccine (dated by TCRdb to between 2018 and 2020). Library prep was done by RT-PCR. The data were produced on an Illumina HiSeq 2500. TCRdb reworked the public reads: Q25 trimming with fastp, MiXCR clone assembly, productive beta chains retained. Each entry is one CDR3 protein sequence, shown with its most common DNA and genes. Within this sample are about 650,000 distinct CDR3 sequences, with 15% to 17% of them counted one time only. The ten largest clones add up to roughly 12% of the sample. The sample in question was PBMCs from blood, obtained 11 to 12 days after vaccination. All receptors derive from a man aged 50 or older who received an inactivated influenza vaccine. Donor details come from another sample of the same person, matched by shared clones.

J is TRBJ1-2 and V is TRBV3-1; TRBD1 aligns across 10 bases. Germline V gene data show CDR1 as LGHDT and CDR2 as YNNKEL (reference sequence). With 4 bases clipped from V and 4 bases from J, the junction kept 6 bases outside the gene matches. This CDR3 has 15 residues. The CDR3 spells CASSPTTGGSYGYTF. The CDR3 bases are TGTGCCAGCAGCCCAACGACAGGGGGCTCCTATGGCTACACCTTC. The full variable domain, its missing parts supplied by reference TRBV3-1 and TRBJ1-2, is DTAVSQTPKYLVTQMGNDKSIKCEQNLGHDTMYWYKQDSKKFLKIMFSYNNKELIINETVPNRFSPKSPDKAHLNLHINSLELGDSAVYFCASSPTTGGSYGYTFGSGTRLTVV.

J is TRBJ2-3 and V is TRBV5-1; 10 nucleotides agree with TRBD2. The CDR3 is 16 amino acids. The germline V gene has CDR1 SGHRS and CDR2 YFSETQ. V lost 6 bases, J lost 3 bases, and 10 bases stayed unmatched. CDR3: CASTLLAGVMTDTQYF. In DNA, the CDR3 is TGCGCCAGCACCCTTCTAGCGGGAGTTATGACAGATACGCAGTATTTT.

This clonotype was picked up a small number of times. V and J are TRBV27 and TRBJ2-2; 7 nucleotides line up with TRBD2. The ends lost 4 bases at V and 4 bases at J; junction bases unmatched: 9. The germline gives CDR1 MNHEY, CDR2 SMNVEV (reference sequence). CDR3 size: 16 residues. The CDR3 sequence is CASSSRPAGSTGELFF. Written as DNA, the CDR3 is TGTGCCAGCAGTTCGCGTCCAGCGGGGAGCACCGGGGAGCTGTTTTTT.

In DNA, the CDR3 is TGCAGTGCTAGAGTTGGGGGGACAGGAACCTACGAGCAGTACTTC. Protein sequence: CSARVGGTGTYEQYF. The chain couples TRBV20-1 to TRBJ2-7; 8 nucleotides agree with TRBD1. Trimming took 1 base from V and 2 from J; bases not matched to a gene: 7. Germline CDR1 DFQATT, CDR2 SNEGSKA (reference sequence). The CDR3 runs 15 residues.

This chain joins TRBV20-1 and TRBJ2-5, with 8 bases aligning to TRBD1. Trimming took 3 bases from V and 2 from J; bases not matched to a gene: 8. This CDR3 has 15 residues. The germline V gene encodes CDR1 DFQATT and CDR2 SNEGSKA (reference sequence). The CDR3 coding sequence is TGCAGTGCTAGGAAGGGGACAGGTAGACAAGAGACCCAGTACTTC. The encoded protein is CSARKGTGRQETQYF.

This clonotype was observed a handful of times. The chain is built from TRBV29-1 and TRBJ2-7, with D perhaps TRBD1 (5 bases). With 4 bases removed from V and 3 bases from J, the gap between germline ends came to 16 bases. CDR1 is SQVTM and CDR2 is ANQGSEA in the germline V gene. The CDR3 contains 14 residues. As DNA, the CDR3 is TGCAGCGTTGGGTCACTTTTAGGGGACTACGAGCAGTACTTC. Amino acid sequence: CSVGSLLGDYEQYF.

The table lists this clonotype with a few counts. The chain joins TRBV7-2 to TRBJ1-2; D possibly corresponds to TRBD1 (6 bases). V was clipped by 5 bases and J by 6 bases, with 16 bases between them. Germline CDR1 is SGHTA and CDR2 is FQGNSA. This CDR3 region has 14 residues. CDR3: CASSNFRGSDGYTF. CDR3 in DNA: TGTGCCAGCAGCAATTTCAGGGGTTCGGATGGCTACACCTTC.

This clonotype was seen only a few times. The chain recombines TRBV3-1 with TRBJ2-1; 8 bases are shared with TRBD1. This CDR3 region has 16 residues. CDR1 is LGHDT and CDR2 is YNNKEL in the germline V gene (reference sequence). V trimming: 3 bases; J trimming: 0 bases; junction bases outside the gene matches: 4. The CDR3 sequence is CASSQRGQVSYNEQFF. The CDR3 DNA follows: TGTGCCAGCAGCCAGAGGGGACAGGTCTCCTACAATGAGCAGTTCTTC.

The chain joins TRBV20-1 to TRBJ2-3; TRBD1 might be the D (6 bases). Trimming stripped 2 bases from V and 5 bases from J, with 26 bases between. The CDR3 is 18 residues long. Germline V lookup: CDR1 DFQATT, CDR2 SNEGSKA (reference sequence). The CDR3 coding sequence is TGCAGTGCTAGAACAGGGCATAGGGCGCCAGGCCTGGGAGATACGCAGTATTTT. Translation: CSARTGHRAPGLGDTQYF.

In this sample, this clonotype turned up a few times. The gene calls are TRBV11-2 and TRBJ2-1, with 16 nucleotides matching TRBD2. V shed 1 base, J shed 9 bases, and the junction held 12 bases outside the gene matches. This CDR3 comprises 19 residues. Per germline, CDR1 SGHAT and CDR2 FQNNGV. The CDR3 is CASSLVGLAGGPPWGEQFF. CDR3 DNA: TGTGCCAGCAGCTTAGTGGGACTAGCGGGAGGGCCCCCGTGGGGTGAGCAGTTCTTC.

This clonotype turned up a few times. The V gene is TRBV7-9, the J gene TRBJ2-7; 7 positions match TRBD1. Germline V CDR1 and CDR2: SEHNR, FQNEAQ (reference sequence). The V and J ends lost 5 bases and 7 bases, in that order; junction bases with no gene match: 5. There are 12 residues in the CDR3. CDR3 sequence reads: CASSARQGEQYF. CDR3 coding DNA: TGTGCCAGCAGCGCCCGACAGGGAGAGCAGTACTTC.

The chain joins TRBV4-3 to TRBJ2-3, with 11 nucleotides matching TRBD2. With V trimmed by 8 bases and J by 2 bases, 6 bases remained unmatched. Germline loops: CDR1 LGHNA, CDR2 YSLEER. The CDR3 spans 15 residues. The CDR3 region has the DNA TGCGCCAGCGCCTCGGGACTAGCGGACACAGATACGCAGTATTTT. Amino acid sequence: CASASGLADTDTQYF.

This chain joins TRBV30 and TRBJ2-1; D perhaps matches TRBD1 (5 bases). This CDR3 has 13 amino acids. Germline CDR1 is GTSNPN and CDR2 is SVGIG (reference sequence). V was cut by 1 base and J by 10 bases, with 14 bases left in between. DNA for the CDR3: TGTGCCTGGAGTGAAGGGGTTTCGGAAGAGCAGTTCTTC. Translation: CAWSEGVSEEQFF.

The chain has TRBV7-2 and TRBJ2-1; a possible D gene is TRBD2 (5 bases). V lost 2 bases, J lost 3 bases, and 14 bases lay in between. Germline V gives CDR1 SGHTA, CDR2 FQGNSA. There are 16 residues in the CDR3. The CDR3 DNA sequence: TGTGCCAGCAGCTTAACGCGGCTAGCAGGCTACAATGAGCAGTTCTTC. It translates to CASSLTRLAGYNEQFF.

The chain combines TRBV7-9 with TRBJ2-1; 8 nucleotides align to TRBD2. CDR3 length equals 16 residues. CDR1 and CDR2 (germline): SEHNR, FQNEAQ (reference sequence). V lost 1 base, J lost 2 bases, and 4 bases stayed unmatched. CDR3 sequence (DNA): TGTGCCAGCAGCTTAGGCTCTAGCGGGCCCTACAATGAGCAGTTCTTC. This codes for CASSLGSSGPYNEQFF.

The chain combines TRBV29-1 with TRBJ2-3; 8 positions agree with TRBD1. The junction had 8 bases not matched to a gene; V was cut back by 3 bases and J by 3 bases. In germline, CDR1 is SQVTM, CDR2 ANQGSEA. This CDR3 comprises 15 residues. CDR3 in DNA: TGCAGCGTTGAGGCCAGGGGGCGTGTTACAGATACGCAGTATTTT. This codes for CSVEARGRVTDTQYF.

The chain links TRBV28 to TRBJ2-3; 13 bases are a match to TRBD2. The CDR3 length is 15 residues. V was clipped by 5 bases and J by 6 bases; unmatched bases: 5. CDR1 is MDHEN and CDR2 is SYDVKM in the germline V gene. CDR3 in amino acids: CASSQTSGRLDTQYF. The CDR3 DNA reads as TGTGCCAGCAGTCAGACTAGCGGGAGGCTGGATACGCAGTATTTT.